This T cell receptor (beta chain) derives from a study of cytomegalovirus exposure and HLA in healthy donors (dated by TCRdb to 2017 to 2019). About the full investigation: According to an earlier analysis of 450 to 650 of the donors, some 180 million T cells yielded 120 million or so unique TCR beta sequences and about 300 Gb of sequence data. Roughly 300 gigabases of sequencing data and 75 million to 85 million unique TCR sequences made up an early release that covered under 750 HLA-typed donors. Of the 398 genotyped donors, about 84% fell in the genetic ancestry cluster associated with self-reported Caucasian donors. The study was designed to test whether signatures of past pathogen exposure could be identified by cataloging public T cell receptors. The T cell repertoires of several hundred subjects were profiled by immunosequencing and related to cytomegalovirus serostatus. A separate validation cohort of roughly 130 different subjects was used in addition to the 666-subject first cohort. To predict cytomegalovirus infection status, the study combined high-throughput TCR immunosequencing, statistical association of individual TCRs with disease status, and machine learning. A later analysis re-examined previously published TCR beta repertoires from 600 to 700 donors and added high-resolution HLA genotyping to investigate patterns of TCR occurrence. Rather than using new phenotypic data, the later analysis identified candidate immune exposures from TCR beta sequences and from how often those sequences occurred across donors. An earlier analysis of nearly 600 of the donors applied high-throughput TCR beta sequencing to assess whether each TCR beta V gene segment acted as functional or pseudogenic. Donor age, sex, ethnicity and CMV serostatus were compiled alongside the repertoire data. Genome-wide SNP genotypes for about three fifths of the roughly 670 donors were used in a later genetic analysis, which treated that subset as a discovery cohort. All discovery cohort repertoires had been generated using a single sequencing platform. Class I and class II HLA loci were covered by the typing at four-digit resolution. Typing coverage varied by locus: about 629-640 donors for A, B, C, DRB1 and DQB1; roughly 500 for DQA1; about 600 for DPA1; fewer than 480 for DPB1. Roughly five DR-DQ haplotypes were handled as single units for association and clustering, since linkage in the cohort was strong. Among a few hundred genotyped donors of the cohort, an average of around 240,000 unique TCR beta nucleotide sequences were sequenced per donor, roughly a sixth of them non-productive.

Receptor libraries were prepared by the immunoSEQ multiplex PCR assay. For the multiplex PCR, a mixture combining 60 forward primers for TCR Vbeta segments and 13 reverse primers for TCR Jbeta segments was used. A multiplex PCR assay on genomic DNA amplified the CDR3 region of rearranged TCR beta genes. Amplified TCR beta libraries were sequenced as 87-base-pair reads on the Illumina HiSeq System. Processing in the source paper ran as follows. Across the 500 to 700 repertoires, a later analysis counted 60 million to 90 million unique TCR beta chains, 9.5 million to 12 million of which were shared by at least two donors. Raw reads were error-corrected and collapsed into unique sequences with a nearest-neighbor algorithm that merged closely related sequences to remove PCR and sequencing errors. V, D and J gene segments were assigned by aligning CDR3 sequences to IMGT reference sequences. For a sequence to be retained, at least a six-nucleotide match to both a V gene segment and a J gene segment was required. A rearrangement was called productive if the CDR3 had no stop codons and remained in frame with V and J, and every other rearrangement was called non-productive. Following IMGT convention, CDR3 was defined as the stretch from the second conserved V-encoded cysteine up to the conserved J-encoded phenylalanine. The earlier analysis of 550 to 650 of the donors excluded any sequence lacking an unambiguous match to a single V gene segment. An earlier analysis of a few hundred of the donors classified V segments as functional when productive rearrangements were above 56.7% and as segregating when the standard deviation between donors was above 5%. A statistical classification framework was built to diagnose cytomegalovirus status from the catalog of TCR beta chain sequences. V and J gene assignment, in a later analysis, came from comparing TCR nucleotide sequences with IMGT/GENE-DB human TR gene sequences. The TCRdist pipeline was used in a later analysis to assign CDR3 sequences and most-parsimonious VDJ recombination scenarios. In a later analysis, each TCR beta chain was defined by its CDR3 amino acid sequence together with its V-gene family, and reads lacking a unique V-gene family were excluded. A later analysis removed 592 highly shared, low-generation-probability nucleotide sequences to deal with suspected cross-contamination and a sequencing artifact. In a later analysis, a clonal expansion index was calculated for each public chain from normalized within-repertoire ranks of inferred template counts. Generation probabilities in a later analysis came from a VDJ recombination model fitted to out-of-frame rearrangements, and those results were checked against IGoR. In a later analysis, hypergeometric tests were used to score TCR-TCR, TCR-HLA and TCR-CMV co-occurrence, with a repertoire-size bias correction applied to TCR pairs. A later analysis estimated false discovery rates by permuting HLA or CMV assignments 20 times. In a later analysis, co-occurring TCRs were grouped using DBSCAN, with TCRdist sequence similarity added in when clustering inside HLA-allele-positive subsets. Repertoires with fewer than 30,000 or more than 120,000 public chains were left out of co-occurrence clustering, as were four to six repertoires with anomalous nucleotide sharing. What TCRdb holds here is the immuneACCESS table cut down to in-frame rearrangements. Part of the clones is not present; checked against another copy, under half of the missing clones reflect an unresolved V gene, and the others are unexplained. The D gene and trimming were derived from the DNA, and the V and J assignments and clone size from that table. In this sample the table shows 64,000 or so clones, over 75% of which occur a single time. Of the sample, around 10% falls within the top ten clones.

The cohort was made up of hundreds of healthy bone marrow donors. Cohort members were all nominally healthy when sampled, although unrecorded immune exposures were likely present. The donor tested CMV seronegative, placing the donor among the 350 or so seronegative members of the cohort. A peripheral blood sample was collected from each donor, and TCR beta sequencing was performed on peripheral blood mononuclear cells. Genomic DNA was extracted from the blood cell samples with the Qiagen DNeasy Blood Extraction Kit. Study-wide conclusions, independent of this receptor: Compared with the approximately 600-donor mean, donors in an Asian-associated ancestry cluster had fewer N-insertions in productive TCRs, according to a later genetic analysis. Linkage disequilibrium might explain the correlated functional status among segregating V segments, but an unknown experimental factor could not be ruled out. The presence/absence analyses assumed that sequencing depth was roughly uniform across donors, and that assumption may not be true. The authors suggested that the approach could potentially be extended to other disease states and immunological phenotypes. In both the original and validation cohorts, the classifier was reported to diagnose cytomegalovirus status with high specificity and sensitivity. In an earlier analysis of about 600 of the donors, most TCR beta V segments appeared in productive rearrangements about 90% or about 30% of the time, broadly matching IMGT annotations. HLA typing was unavailable for some donors at each locus, so association tests used only the typed subset. A total of about 150 TCR beta chains were listed by the study as associated with cytomegalovirus. A cluster of highly shared sequence variants was judged likely to represent a technical artifact of the sequencing pipeline. Because counts were too low, about 18 rarely observed V segments, including chromosome 9 orphons, were excluded from the earlier analysis of some 590 of the donors. A few of the identified cytomegalovirus-associated TCR beta chains were confirmed in vitro to be specific for cytomegalovirus antigens. A later genetic analysis associated a missense DCLRE1C variant with V-gene and J-gene trimming of TCR beta chains, and an independent cohort replicated the association. In a later analysis, most CMV-associated TCR beta chains were found to appear HLA-restricted, with HLA associations seemingly driven largely by CMV exposure. Specific HLA alleles were associated with around 18,000 TCR beta sequences at a false discovery rate of 0.05 in a later analysis. Some IMGT-functional V segments, including TRBV6-2 and TRBV6-3, could not be distinguished by the 87-base-pair reads and were therefore excluded. A later analysis found that TCR association rates varied across HLA loci, with DRB1 alleles showing the most associated TCRs and HLA-C alleles the fewest. A later analysis found that HLA-associated TCR beta chains were more clonally expanded and had lower generation probabilities than equally common non-associated chains. When HLA alleles, especially DR and DQ, strongly co-occurred, TCR associations were difficult to assign to individual alleles. Several of the top co-occurrence clusters appeared to be linked to parvovirus B19, influenza, CMV and Epstein-Barr virus, according to a later analysis. The cohort was sequenced for TCR beta chains only, and without alpha or paired-chain data the features that could be detected were limited. Across donors, most TCR sequences were observed very rarely, whereas some public TCRs were present in many individuals. A further reported finding was that TCR beta sequences accurately predicted the HLA-A and HLA-B alleles for most subjects in the first cohort. Immune exposure information for the cohort was limited to CMV serostatus.

Notes on this clone: Which antigen it targets is not known. Per-base qualities were not stored, and no clone one base away is much larger.

The CDR3 covers 11 residues, taking in both the cysteine and the phenylalanine. Only CDR3 DNA remains: 33 bases, in frame from the first base. CDR1 and CDR2 are read off the germline V gene (reference sequence) as LNHDA and SQIVND. V sheds 10 bases and J sheds 5 bases, leaving 11 bases between their ends. Sequencing was performed on PBMCs. Recombination linked TRBV19 to TRBJ2-5; TRBD1 is a possible D gene, resting on 6 matching bases. The receptor's source is a female donor in good health and CMV-seronegative. The CDR3 protein is CATIQGETQYF. The DNA reads TGTGCCACCATTCAGGGGGAGACCCAGTACTTC.